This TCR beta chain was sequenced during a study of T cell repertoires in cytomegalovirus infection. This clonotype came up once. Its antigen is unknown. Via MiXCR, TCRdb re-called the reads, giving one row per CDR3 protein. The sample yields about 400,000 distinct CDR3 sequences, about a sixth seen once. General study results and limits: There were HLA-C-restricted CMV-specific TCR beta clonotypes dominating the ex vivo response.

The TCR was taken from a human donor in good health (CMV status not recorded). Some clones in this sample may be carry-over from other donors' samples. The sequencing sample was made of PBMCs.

As DNA, the CDR3 is TGTGCCAGCAGTTACGGGCCAAGGGTGGCAGGTCAGGGCTACACCTTC. This sequence encodes CASSYGPRVAGQGYTF. V and J are TRBV6-5 and TRBJ1-2; no clear D. The V gene lost 2 bases and the J gene lost 8 bases, with 21 bases spanning the gap. Germline V lookup: CDR1 MNHEY, CDR2 SVGAGI. This CDR3 has 16 amino acids.